A single sample gave rise to the 8 T cell receptor beta chains below, sequenced in a study of CD8 T cells in Susac syndrome. Random hexamers were used to reverse transcribe the RNA input (roughly 0.5 to 1 ug). TCRdb re-derived calls from the immunoSEQ multiplex PCR reads in MiXCR, one entry per CDR3 protein. Of about 250,000 distinct CDR3 sequences in the sample, 93% were seen once. The sequenced material came from CD4+ T cells from PBMCs. The receptors shown here come from a human donor with multiple sclerosis.

The genes are TRBV6-5 and TRBJ2-2; 9 bases align to TRBD2. Germline CDR1 reads MNHEY; CDR2 reads SVGAGI. The CDR3 loop spans 15 amino acids. V was pared by 6 bases and J by 4 bases, with 6 bases of the junction left unmatched. The CDR3 sequence is CASRLLAGGTGELFF. CDR3 sequence (DNA): TGTGCCAGCAGGTTACTAGCGGGCGGCACCGGGGAGCTGTTTTTT.

The genes are TRBV27 and TRBJ1-5, with D possibly TRBD1 on 5 matching bases. The V and J ends lost 8 bases and 9 bases respectively, with 14 bases between them. Per the germline V gene, CDR1 is MNHEY and CDR2 is SMNVEV (reference sequence). The CDR3 is 12 amino acids. In DNA form, the CDR3 reads TGTGCCAGCCGGGCCCCGAGGGGGCCCCAGCATTTT. The encoded protein is CASRAPRGPQHF.

The sample holds one count of this clonotype. The chain has TRBV5-4 and TRBJ2-7, with TRBD1 as a possible D gene (6 bases). V shed 3 bases and J shed 6 bases, with 22 bases lying between them. Germline CDR1 SGHNT, CDR2 YYREEE (reference sequence). The length of the CDR3 is 16 residues. Here the CDR3 DNA reads TGTGCCAGCAGCTCCCCCCCTGGACAGCCCCCAGGCGAGCAGTACGTC. It codes for CASSSPPGQPPGEQYV.

This chain uses TRBV6-6 with TRBJ1-6; tentatively, D is TRBD1 (6 bases). V dropped 2 bases and J dropped 7 bases, with 9 bases sitting between them. The CDR3 consists of 14 residues. CDR1 is MNHNY and CDR2 is SVGAGI in the germline V gene (reference sequence). The CDR3 sequence is CASSYNRANSPLHF. DNA of the CDR3: TGTGCCAGCAGTTACAACAGGGCAAATTCACCCCTCCACTTT.

This clonotype was seen a few times. This chain links TRBV2 with TRBJ1-4, with D perhaps matching TRBD1 (5 bases). CDR1 is SNHLY, CDR2 FYNNEI, per germline. V was clipped by 4 bases and J by 4 bases, with 10 bases between them. There are 14 residues in the CDR3. The DNA for the CDR3 is TGTGCCAGCAGTGCCGGGACGTATAATGAAAAACTGTTTTTT. This translates into CASSAGTYNEKLFF.

Turning to this clonotype: One junction end disagrees with the germline gene, perhaps due to a read error. The chain recombines TRBV7-7 with TRBJ1-4, with D possibly matching TRBD1 (6 bases). Germline V lookup: CDR1 SSHAT, CDR2 FNYEAQ (reference sequence). The CDR3 covers 15 residues. This chain's CDR3 is CASSLAGTQNEKLFF. In nucleotides, the CDR3 is TGTGCTAGCAGCTTAGCCGGGACACAGAATGAAAAACTGTTTTTT.

The rearrangement uses TRBV20-1 and TRBJ2-3, with D maybe TRBD2 (6 bases). The CDR3 is 14 residues long. Deletions cut 2 bases from V and 4 bases from J, with 13 bases between. Germline V gives CDR1 DFQATT, CDR2 SNEGSKA (reference sequence). In DNA, the CDR3 is TGCAGTGCTAGACACGGGAGCGGCGCAGATACGCAGTATTTT. Translating gives CSARHGSGADTQYF.

This clonotype was detected once. The rearrangement joins TRBV11-2 to TRBJ2-3; D is unresolved. Looked up from germline, CDR1 is SGHAT and CDR2 is FQNNGV. CDR3 length: 14 residues. V lost 4 bases and J lost 9, with 17 bases in between. CDR3 residues: CASSSMTHRATQYF. The CDR3 nucleotides read TGTGCCAGCAGCTCCATGACTCACAGAGCCACGCAGTATTTT. The full variable domain, rest sourced from reference TRBV11-2 and TRBJ2-3, is EAGVAQSPRYKIIEKRQSVAFWCNPISGHATLYWYQQILGQGPKLLIQFQNNGVVDDSQLPKDRFSAERLKGVDSTLKIQPAKLEDSAVYLCASSSMTHRATQYFGPGTRLTVL.